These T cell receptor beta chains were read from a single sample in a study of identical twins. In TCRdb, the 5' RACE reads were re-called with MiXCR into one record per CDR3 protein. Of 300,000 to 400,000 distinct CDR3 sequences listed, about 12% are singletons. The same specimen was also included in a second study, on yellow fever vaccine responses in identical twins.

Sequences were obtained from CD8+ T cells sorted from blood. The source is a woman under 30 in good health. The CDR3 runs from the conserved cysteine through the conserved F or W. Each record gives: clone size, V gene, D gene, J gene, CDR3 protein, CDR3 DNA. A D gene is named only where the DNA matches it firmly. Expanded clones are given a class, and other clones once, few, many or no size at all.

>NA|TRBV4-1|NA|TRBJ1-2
CASSQDRTDNYGYTF
TGCGCCAGCAGCCAAGATCGGACGGATAACTATGGCTACACCTTC
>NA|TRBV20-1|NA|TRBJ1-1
CSVFPRYPEAFF
TGCAGTGTTTTCCCTAGGTACCCTGAAGCTTTCTTT
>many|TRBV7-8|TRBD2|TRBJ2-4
CASSSSTSGARNIQYF
TGTGCCAGCAGCTCGAGTACTAGCGGCGCCCGAAACATTCAGTACTTC
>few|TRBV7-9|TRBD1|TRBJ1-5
CASSTTGAGQPQHF
TGTGCCAGCAGCACAACAGGGGCGGGTCAGCCCCAGCATTTT
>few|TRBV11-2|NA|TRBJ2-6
CASSLWDPGTGANVLTF
TGTGCCAGCAGCTTATGGGACCCGGGGACAGGGGCCAACGTCCTGACTTTC
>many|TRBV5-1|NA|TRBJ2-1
CASSLGPRQFF
TGCGCCAGCAGCTTGGGGCCGCGGCAGTTCTTC
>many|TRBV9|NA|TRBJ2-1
CASSVDDDEQFF
TGTGCCAGCAGCGTAGATGATGATGAGCAGTTCTTC
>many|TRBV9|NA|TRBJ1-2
CASSVASGLAYGYTF
TGTGCCAGCAGCGTAGCGTCGGGGCTTGCCTATGGCTACACCTTC
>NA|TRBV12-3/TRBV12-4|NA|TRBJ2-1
CASSPPGLSGYNEQFF
TGTGCCAGCAGTCCCCCGGGACTTTCGGGATACAATGAGCAGTTCTTC
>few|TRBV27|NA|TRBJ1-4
CASSLGAINEKLFF
TGTGCCAGCAGTTTAGGAGCTATTAATGAAAAACTGTTTTTT
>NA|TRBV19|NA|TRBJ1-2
CASSPAPGGGYTF
TGTGCCAGTAGTCCTGCCCCTGGTGGAGGCTACACCTTC
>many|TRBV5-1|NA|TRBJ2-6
CASSLAVEGGAGANVLTF
TGCGCCAGCAGCTTGGCCGTGGAGGGAGGAGCTGGGGCCAACGTCCTGACTTTC
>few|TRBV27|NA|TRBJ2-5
CASAGQGQETQYF
TGTGCCAGCGCCGGGCAAGGGCAAGAGACCCAGTACTTC
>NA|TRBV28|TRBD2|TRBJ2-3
CASSLLAGGTPGTDTQYF
TGTGCCAGCAGCCTCCTAGCGGGGGGTACACCGGGCACAGATACGCAGTATTTT
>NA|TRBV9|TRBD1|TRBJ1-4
CASSGGQGTNEKLFF
TGTGCCAGCAGCGGAGGACAGGGAACTAATGAAAAACTGTTTTTT
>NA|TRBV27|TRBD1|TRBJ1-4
CASSFYGGTGEKLFF
TGTGCCAGCAGTTTCTATGGTGGGACAGGGGAAAAACTGTTTTTT
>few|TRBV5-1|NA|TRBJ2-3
CASSLPGRGADTQYF
TGCGCCAGCAGCTTACCGGGAAGGGGCGCAGATACGCAGTATTTT
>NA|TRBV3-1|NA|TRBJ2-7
CASSQNEGFRVEQYF
TGTGCCAGCAGCCAAAACGAGGGTTTCCGTGTCGAGCAGTACTTC
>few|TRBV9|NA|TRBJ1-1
CASSPSTRNTEAFF
TGTGCCAGCAGCCCCTCGACAAGGAACACTGAAGCTTTCTTT
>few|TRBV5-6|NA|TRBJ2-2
CASSSSPYIPGTGELFF
TGTGCCAGCAGCTCATCCCCTTACATCCCGGGGACCGGGGAGCTGTTTTTT
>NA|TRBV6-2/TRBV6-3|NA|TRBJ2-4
CASSYYDTGNIQYF
TGTGCCAGCAGTTACTATGATACCGGAAACATTCAGTACTTC
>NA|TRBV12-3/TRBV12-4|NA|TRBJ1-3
CATDGRGGNTIYF
TGTGCCACCGACGGACGGGGGGGAAACACCATATATTTT
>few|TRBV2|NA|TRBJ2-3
CASSEGRTSTDTQYF
TGTGCCAGCAGTGAGGGCAGAACCTCCACAGATACGCAGTATTTT
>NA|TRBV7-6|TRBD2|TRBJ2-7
CASSLVVAGAQLPYEQYF
TGTGCCAGCAGCTTAGTGGTAGCGGGAGCCCAGCTTCCCTACGAGCAGTACTTC
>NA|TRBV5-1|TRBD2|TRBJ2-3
CASSLEIAGPDTQYF
TGCGCCAGCAGCTTGGAAATAGCGGGGCCAGATACGCAGTATTTT
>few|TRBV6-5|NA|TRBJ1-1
CASSSELNTEAFF
TGTGCCAGCAGTTCAGAACTGAACACTGAAGCTTTCTTT
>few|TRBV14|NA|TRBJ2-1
CASSQEGVGVLNEQFF
TGTGCCAGCAGCCAAGAAGGGGTGGGGGTGCTCAATGAGCAGTTCTTC
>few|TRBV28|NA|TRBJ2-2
CASSFPGVKPNTGELFF
TGTGCCAGCAGTTTCCCTGGGGTGAAGCCAAACACCGGGGAGCTGTTTTTT
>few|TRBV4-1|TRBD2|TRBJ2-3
CASSQAGGLAGGETDTQYF
TGCGCCAGCAGCCAAGCAGGCGGACTAGCGGGGGGCGAAACAGATACGCAGTATTTT
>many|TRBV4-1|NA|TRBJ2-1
CASSQDGAVSYNEQFF
TGCGCCAGCAGCCAAGATGGGGCCGTTTCCTACAATGAGCAGTTCTTC
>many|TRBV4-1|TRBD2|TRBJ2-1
CASSQESAGGYNEQFF
TGCGCCAGCAGCCAAGAATCGGCGGGGGGATACAATGAGCAGTTCTTC
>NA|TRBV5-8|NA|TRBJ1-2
CASSLISGTDYGYTF
TGTGCCAGCAGCTTGATTTCCGGGACTGACTATGGCTACACCTTC
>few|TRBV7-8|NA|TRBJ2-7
CASIPRAEISYEQYF
TGTGCCAGCATCCCCCGGGCGGAGATCTCCTACGAGCAGTACTTC
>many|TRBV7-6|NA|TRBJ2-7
CASSTGTSYEQYF
TGTGCCAGCAGCACCGGGACCTCCTACGAGCAGTACTTC
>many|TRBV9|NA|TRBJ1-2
CASSVGQLNYGYTF
TGTGCCAGCAGCGTAGGACAGCTTAACTATGGCTACACCTTC
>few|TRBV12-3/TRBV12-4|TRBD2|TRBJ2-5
CASSSPAGEQETQYF
TGTGCCAGCAGTTCCCCCGCGGGAGAACAAGAGACCCAGTACTTC
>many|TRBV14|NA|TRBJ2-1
CASSQALTYNEQFF
TGTGCCAGCAGCCAAGCCCTCACATACAATGAGCAGTTCTTC
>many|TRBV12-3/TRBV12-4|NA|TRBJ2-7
CASSPTQNRGLYEQYF
TGTGCCAGCAGCCCAACGCAAAACAGGGGACTTTACGAGCAGTACTTC
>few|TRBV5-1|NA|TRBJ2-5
CASSLKTSRNQETQYF
TGCGCCAGCAGCTTAAAGACTAGTAGAAACCAAGAGACCCAGTACTTC
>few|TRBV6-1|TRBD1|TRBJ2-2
CASSPDAWTGDTGELFF
TGTGCCAGCAGTCCCGATGCCTGGACAGGGGACACCGGGGAGCTGTTTTTT
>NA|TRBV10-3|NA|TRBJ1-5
CAIGRGRQPQHF
TGTGCCATCGGCAGGGGCCGGCAGCCCCAGCATTTT
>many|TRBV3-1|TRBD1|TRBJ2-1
CASSLRDRGNEQFF
TGTGCCAGCAGCCTCCGGGACAGGGGGAATGAGCAGTTCTTC
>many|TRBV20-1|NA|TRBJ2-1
CSAVGREVYNEQFF
TGCAGTGCGGTAGGTAGAGAGGTTTACAATGAGCAGTTCTTC
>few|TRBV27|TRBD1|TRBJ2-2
CASTPLGTGGWTGELFF
TGTGCCAGCACTCCCCTGGGGACAGGGGGTTGGACCGGGGAGCTGTTTTTT
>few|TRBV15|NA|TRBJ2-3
CATSREGAADTQYF
TGTGCCACCAGCAGAGAAGGAGCGGCAGATACGCAGTATTTT
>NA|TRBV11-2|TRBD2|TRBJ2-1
CASSFSQREGAYNEQFF
TGTGCCAGCAGCTTCTCCCAGCGGGAGGGGGCCTACAATGAGCAGTTCTTC
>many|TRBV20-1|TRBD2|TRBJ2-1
CSARDSSGYNEQFF
TGCAGTGCTAGAGATTCTAGCGGGTACAATGAGCAGTTCTTC
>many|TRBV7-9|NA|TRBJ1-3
CASTEGFGNTIYF
TGTGCCAGCACTGAGGGGTTCGGAAACACCATATATTTT
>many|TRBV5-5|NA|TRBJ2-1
CASSLVGAPYNEQFF
TGTGCCAGCAGCTTGGTTGGAGCGCCCTACAATGAGCAGTTCTTC
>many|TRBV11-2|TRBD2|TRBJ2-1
CASSSGLAGANEQFF
TGTGCCAGCAGCTCCGGACTAGCGGGGGCCAATGAGCAGTTCTTC
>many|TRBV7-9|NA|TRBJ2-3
CASTTPVGTDTQYF
TGTGCCAGCACCACACCGGTTGGGACAGATACGCAGTATTTT
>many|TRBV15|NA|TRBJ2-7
CATSRGLEQYF
TGTGCCACCAGCAGAGGTCTCGAGCAGTACTTC
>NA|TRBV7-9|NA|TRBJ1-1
CASSLEPGALFPPEAFF
TGTGCCAGCAGCTTAGAGCCAGGGGCTCTCTTCCCTCCTGAAGCTTTCTTT
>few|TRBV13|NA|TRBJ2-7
CASSLLNEQYF
TGTGCCAGCAGCTTGTTGAACGAGCAGTACTTC
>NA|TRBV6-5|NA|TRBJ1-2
CASSYELIGDRVYGYTF
TGTGCCAGCAGTTACGAGCTTATTGGCGATCGGGTCTATGGCTACACCTTC
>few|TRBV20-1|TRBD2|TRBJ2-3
CSANLPGGVYTQYF
TGCAGTGCTAACCTACCGGGAGGGGTGTATACGCAGTATTTT
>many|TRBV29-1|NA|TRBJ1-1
CSVGQYTEAFF
TGCAGCGTCGGACAGTACACTGAAGCTTTCTTT
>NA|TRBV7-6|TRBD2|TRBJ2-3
CASSLSTAGSTDTQYF
TGTGCCAGCAGCTTAAGCACAGCGGGGTCCACAGATACGCAGTATTTT
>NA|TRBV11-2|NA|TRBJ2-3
CASSPGHSSTDTQYF
TGTGCCAGCAGCCCGGGACACTCTAGCACAGATACGCAGTATTTT